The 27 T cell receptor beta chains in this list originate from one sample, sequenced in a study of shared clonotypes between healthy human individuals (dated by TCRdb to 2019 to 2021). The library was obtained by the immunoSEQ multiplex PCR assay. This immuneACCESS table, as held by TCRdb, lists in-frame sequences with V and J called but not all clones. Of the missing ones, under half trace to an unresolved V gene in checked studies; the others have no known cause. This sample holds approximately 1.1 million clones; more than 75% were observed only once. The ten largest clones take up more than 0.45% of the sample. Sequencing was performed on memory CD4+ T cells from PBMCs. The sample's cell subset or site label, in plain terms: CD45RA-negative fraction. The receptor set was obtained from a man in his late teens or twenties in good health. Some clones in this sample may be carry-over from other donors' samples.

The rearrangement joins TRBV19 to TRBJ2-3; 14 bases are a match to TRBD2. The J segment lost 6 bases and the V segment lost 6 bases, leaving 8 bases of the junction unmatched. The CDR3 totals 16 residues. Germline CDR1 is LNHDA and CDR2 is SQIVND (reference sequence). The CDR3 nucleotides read TGTGCCAGTAGCCAGGGACTAGCGGGAGTTATGGATACGCAGTATTTT. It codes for CASSQGLAGVMDTQYF.

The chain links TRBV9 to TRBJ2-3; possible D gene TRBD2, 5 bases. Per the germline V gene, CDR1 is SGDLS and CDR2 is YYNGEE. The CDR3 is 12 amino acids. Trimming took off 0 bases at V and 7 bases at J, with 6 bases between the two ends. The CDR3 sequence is CASSVVANTQYF. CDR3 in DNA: TGTGCCAGCAGCGTAGTAGCGAATACGCAGTATTTT. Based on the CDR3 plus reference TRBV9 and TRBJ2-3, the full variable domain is DSGVTQTPKHLITATGQRVTLRCSPRSGDLSVYWYQQSLDQGLQFLIQYYNGEERAKGNILERFSAQQFPDLHSELNLSSLELGDSALYFCASSVVANTQYFGPGTRLTVL.

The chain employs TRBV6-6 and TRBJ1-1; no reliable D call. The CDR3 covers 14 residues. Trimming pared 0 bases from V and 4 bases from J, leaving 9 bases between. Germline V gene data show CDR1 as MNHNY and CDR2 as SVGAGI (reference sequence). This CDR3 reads CASSYSPKSTEAFF. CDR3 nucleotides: TGTGCCAGCAGTTACTCTCCAAAATCCACTGAAGCTTTCTTT.

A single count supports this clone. CDR3 residues: CASSPWTSGNTDTQYF. The CDR3 DNA reads TGTGCCAGCAGTCCGTGGACTAGCGGGAACACAGATACGCAGTATTTT. The V gene is TRBV28, the J gene TRBJ2-3, with 12 positions matching TRBD2. This CDR3 contains 16 residues. Germline V gives CDR1 MDHEN, CDR2 SYDVKM. Losses at the gene ends were 5 bases for V and 2 bases for J; bases not matched to a gene: 5.

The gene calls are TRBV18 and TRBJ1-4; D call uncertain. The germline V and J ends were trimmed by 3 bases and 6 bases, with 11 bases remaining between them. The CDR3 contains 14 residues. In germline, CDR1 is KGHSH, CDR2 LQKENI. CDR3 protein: CASSPGTGYEKLFF. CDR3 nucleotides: TGTGCCAGCTCACCCGGAACGGGTTATGAAAAACTGTTTTTT. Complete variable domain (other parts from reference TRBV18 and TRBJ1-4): NAGVMQNPRHLVRRRGQEARLRCSPMKGHSHVYWYRQLPEEGLKFMVYLQKENIIDESGMPKERFSAEFPKEGPSILRIQQVVRGDSAAYFCASSPGTGYEKLFFGSGTQLSVL.

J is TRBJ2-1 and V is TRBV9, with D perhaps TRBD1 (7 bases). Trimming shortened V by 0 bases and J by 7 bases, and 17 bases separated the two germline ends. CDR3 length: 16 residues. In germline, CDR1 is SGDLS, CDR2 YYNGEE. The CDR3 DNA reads TGTGCCAGCAGCGTAGGGCCAGGGGGGACGATTAATGAGCAGTTCTTC. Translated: CASSVGPGGTINEQFF.

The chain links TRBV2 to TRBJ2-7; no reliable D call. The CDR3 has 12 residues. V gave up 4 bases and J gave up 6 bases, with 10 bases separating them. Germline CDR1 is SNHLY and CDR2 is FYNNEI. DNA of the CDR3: TGTGCCAGCAGTGGACTTCAGGCCGAGCAGTACTTC. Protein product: CASSGLQAEQYF.

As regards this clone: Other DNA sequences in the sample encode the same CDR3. The CDR3 DNA is TGTGCCAGCAGCCTAGGGGTCTACGAGCAGTACTTC. As protein: CASSLGVYEQYF. This chain connects TRBV28 to TRBJ2-7; a weak D match, TRBD1 (5 bases). The CDR3 extends over 12 amino acids. The V and J ends lost 6 bases and 3 bases respectively, with 9 bases between them. Per germline, CDR1 MDHEN and CDR2 SYDVKM.

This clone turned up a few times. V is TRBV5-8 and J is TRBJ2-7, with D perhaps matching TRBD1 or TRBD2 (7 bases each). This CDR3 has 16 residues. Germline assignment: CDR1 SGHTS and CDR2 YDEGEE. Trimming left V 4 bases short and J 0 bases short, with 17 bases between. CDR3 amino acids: CASSRRSGDSSYEQYF. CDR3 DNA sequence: TGTGCCAGCAGCCGCCGGAGCGGGGACAGCTCCTACGAGCAGTACTTC.

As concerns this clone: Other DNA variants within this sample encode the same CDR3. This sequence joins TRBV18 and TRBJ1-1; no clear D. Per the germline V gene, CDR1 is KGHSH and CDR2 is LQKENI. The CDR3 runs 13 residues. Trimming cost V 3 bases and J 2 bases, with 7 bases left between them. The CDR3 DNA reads TGTGCCAGCTCACCCTACACAAACACTGAAGCTTTCTTT. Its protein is CASSPYTNTEAFF.

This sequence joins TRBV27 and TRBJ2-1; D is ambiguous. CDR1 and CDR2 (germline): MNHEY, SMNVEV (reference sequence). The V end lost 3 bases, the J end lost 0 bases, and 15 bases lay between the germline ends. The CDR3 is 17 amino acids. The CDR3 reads CASSLRWAPSSYNEQFF. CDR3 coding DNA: TGTGCCAGCAGTTTGCGATGGGCGCCAAGCTCCTACAATGAGCAGTTCTTC.

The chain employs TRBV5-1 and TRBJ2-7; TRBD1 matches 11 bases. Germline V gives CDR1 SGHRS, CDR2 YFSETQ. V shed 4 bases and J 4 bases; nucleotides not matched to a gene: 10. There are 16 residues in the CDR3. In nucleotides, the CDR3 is TGCGCCAGCAGCCTAACAACGGGACAGGGGGTTTACGAGCAGTACTTC. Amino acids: CASSLTTGQGVYEQYF.

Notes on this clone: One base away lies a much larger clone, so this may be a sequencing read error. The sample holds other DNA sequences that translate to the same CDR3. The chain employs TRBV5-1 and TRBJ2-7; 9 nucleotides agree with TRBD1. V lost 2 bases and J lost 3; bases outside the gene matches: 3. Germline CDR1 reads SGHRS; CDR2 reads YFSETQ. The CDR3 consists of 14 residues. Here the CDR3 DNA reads TGCGCCAGCAGCTTAGGGACAGGGAACTACGAGCAGTACTTC. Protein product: CASSLGTGNYEQYF.

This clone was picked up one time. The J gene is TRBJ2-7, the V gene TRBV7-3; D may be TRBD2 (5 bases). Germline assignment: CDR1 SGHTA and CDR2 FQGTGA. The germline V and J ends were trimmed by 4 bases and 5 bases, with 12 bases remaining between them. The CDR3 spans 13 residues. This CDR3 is CASSSHPGNEQYF. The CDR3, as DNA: TGTGCCAGCAGCTCCCACCCCGGGAACGAGCAGTACTTC. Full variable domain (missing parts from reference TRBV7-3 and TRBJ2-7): GAGVSQTPSNKVTEKGKYVELRCDPISGHTALYWYRQSLGQGPEFLIYFQGTGAADDSGLPNDRFFAVRPEGSVSTLKIQRTERGDSAVYLCASSSHPGNEQYFGPGTRLTVT.

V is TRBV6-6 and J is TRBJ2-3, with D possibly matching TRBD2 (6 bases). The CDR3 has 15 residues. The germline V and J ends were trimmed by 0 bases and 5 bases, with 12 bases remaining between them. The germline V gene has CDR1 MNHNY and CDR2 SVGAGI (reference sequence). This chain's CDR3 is CASSYSGGIGDTQYF. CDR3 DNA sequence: TGTGCCAGCAGTTACTCTGGCGGGATCGGAGATACGCAGTATTTT.

In DNA form, the CDR3 reads TGTGCCTGGAGCGACGTACACGCTCTAGCCAAAAACATTCAGTACTTC. Protein product: CAWSDVHALAKNIQYF. The chain carries TRBV30 and TRBJ2-4; D remains unclear. Between the trimmed V and J ends, which lost 3 bases and 0 bases, there was a span of 15 bases. CDR1 is GTSNPN and CDR2 is SVGIG in the germline V gene (reference sequence). There are 16 residues in the CDR3.

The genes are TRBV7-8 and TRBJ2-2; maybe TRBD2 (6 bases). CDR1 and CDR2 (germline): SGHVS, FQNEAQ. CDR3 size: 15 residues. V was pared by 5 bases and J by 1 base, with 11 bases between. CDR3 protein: CASSGGTQNTGELFF. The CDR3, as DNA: TGTGCCAGCAGCGGCGGGACTCAGAACACCGGGGAGCTGTTTTTT.

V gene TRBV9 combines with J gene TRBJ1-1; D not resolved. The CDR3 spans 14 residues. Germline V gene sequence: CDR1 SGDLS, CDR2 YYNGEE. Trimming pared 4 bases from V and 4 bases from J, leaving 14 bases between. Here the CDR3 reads CASSPRGQFTEAFF. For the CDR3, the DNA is TGTGCCAGCAGCCCCCGAGGCCAATTCACTGAAGCTTTCTTT.

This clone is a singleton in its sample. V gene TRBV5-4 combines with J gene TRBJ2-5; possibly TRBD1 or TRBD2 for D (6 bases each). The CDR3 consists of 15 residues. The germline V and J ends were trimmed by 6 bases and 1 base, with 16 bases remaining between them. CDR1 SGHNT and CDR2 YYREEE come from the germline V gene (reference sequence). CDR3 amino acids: CASTLGGTFQETQYF. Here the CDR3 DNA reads TGTGCCAGCACCCTTGGAGGGACATTCCAAGAGACCCAGTACTTC.

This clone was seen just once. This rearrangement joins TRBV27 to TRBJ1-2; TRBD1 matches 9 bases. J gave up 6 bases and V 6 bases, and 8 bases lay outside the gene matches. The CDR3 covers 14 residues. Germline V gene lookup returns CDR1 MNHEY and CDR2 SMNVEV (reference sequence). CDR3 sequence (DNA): TGTGCCAGCAGCAAGTCCCGGGACAGGGATGGCTACACCTTC. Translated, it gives CASSKSRDRDGYTF.

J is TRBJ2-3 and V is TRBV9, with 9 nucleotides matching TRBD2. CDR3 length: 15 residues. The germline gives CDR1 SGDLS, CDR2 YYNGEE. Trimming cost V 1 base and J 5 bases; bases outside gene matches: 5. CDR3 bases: TGTGCCAGCAGCGTAATCGGCGGGAGGGGAGATACGCAGTATTTT. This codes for CASSVIGGRGDTQYF.

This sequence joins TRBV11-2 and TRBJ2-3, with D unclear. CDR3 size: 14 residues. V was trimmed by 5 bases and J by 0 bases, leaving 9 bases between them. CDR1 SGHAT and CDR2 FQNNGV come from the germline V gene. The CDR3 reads CASSTTPSTDTQYF. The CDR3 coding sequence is TGTGCCAGCAGCACTACCCCTAGCACAGATACGCAGTATTTT.

CDR3 region: CATSRPRPGETDTQYF. CDR3 coding DNA: TGTGCCACCAGCAGACCACGACCAGGTGAAACAGATACGCAGTATTTT. This chain uses TRBV15 with TRBJ2-3; D uncertain. The CDR3 has 16 residues. Germline CDR1 and CDR2: LNHNV and YYDKDF (reference sequence). Trimming cost V 2 bases and J 3 bases, with 15 bases left between them.

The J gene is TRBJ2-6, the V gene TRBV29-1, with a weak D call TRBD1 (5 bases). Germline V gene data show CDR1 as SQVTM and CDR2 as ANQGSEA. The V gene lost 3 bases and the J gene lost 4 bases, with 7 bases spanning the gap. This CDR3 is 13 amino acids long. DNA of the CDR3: TGCAGCGTTGATCCAGGGGGGGCCAACGTCCTGACTTTC. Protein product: CSVDPGGANVLTF.

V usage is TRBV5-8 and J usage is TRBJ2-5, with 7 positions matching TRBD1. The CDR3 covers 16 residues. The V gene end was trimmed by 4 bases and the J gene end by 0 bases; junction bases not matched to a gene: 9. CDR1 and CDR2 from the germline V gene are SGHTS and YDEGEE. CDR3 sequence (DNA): TGTGCCAGCAGCCCCGGACAGGCCATGTACCAAGAGACCCAGTACTTC. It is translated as CASSPGQAMYQETQYF.

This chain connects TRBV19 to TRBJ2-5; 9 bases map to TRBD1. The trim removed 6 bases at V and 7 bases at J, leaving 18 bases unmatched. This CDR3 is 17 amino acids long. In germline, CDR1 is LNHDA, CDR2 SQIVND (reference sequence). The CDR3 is CASRPVSGQGQVGTQYF. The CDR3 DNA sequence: TGTGCCAGTAGGCCCGTCTCGGGACAGGGCCAAGTAGGGACCCAGTACTTC.

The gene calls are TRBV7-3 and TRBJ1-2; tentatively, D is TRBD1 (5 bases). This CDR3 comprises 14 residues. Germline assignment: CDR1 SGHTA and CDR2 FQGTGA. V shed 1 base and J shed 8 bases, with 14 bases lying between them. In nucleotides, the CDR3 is TGTGCCAGCAGCTTAAATGGGGGAGATTCCGGCTACACCTTC. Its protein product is CASSLNGGDSGYTF.